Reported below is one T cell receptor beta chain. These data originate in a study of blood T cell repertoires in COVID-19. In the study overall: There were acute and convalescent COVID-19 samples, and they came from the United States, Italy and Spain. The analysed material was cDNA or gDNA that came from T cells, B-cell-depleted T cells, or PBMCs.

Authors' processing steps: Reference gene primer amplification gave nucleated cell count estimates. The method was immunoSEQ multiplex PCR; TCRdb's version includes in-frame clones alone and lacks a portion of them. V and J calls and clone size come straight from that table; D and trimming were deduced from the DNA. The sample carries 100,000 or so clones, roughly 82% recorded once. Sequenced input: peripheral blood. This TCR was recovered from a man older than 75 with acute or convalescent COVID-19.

The CDR3: CASSPKTSGSQTQYF. The CDR3 DNA follows: TGTGCCAGCAGCCCTAAGACTAGCGGGAGTCAGACCCAGTACTTC. The chain has TRBV13 and TRBJ2-5, with 12 bases aligning to TRBD2. Trimming removed 5 bases from V and 6 bases from J; junction bases left unmatched: 7. Germline V CDR1 and CDR2: PRHDT, FYEKMQ (reference sequence). The CDR3 covers 15 residues.